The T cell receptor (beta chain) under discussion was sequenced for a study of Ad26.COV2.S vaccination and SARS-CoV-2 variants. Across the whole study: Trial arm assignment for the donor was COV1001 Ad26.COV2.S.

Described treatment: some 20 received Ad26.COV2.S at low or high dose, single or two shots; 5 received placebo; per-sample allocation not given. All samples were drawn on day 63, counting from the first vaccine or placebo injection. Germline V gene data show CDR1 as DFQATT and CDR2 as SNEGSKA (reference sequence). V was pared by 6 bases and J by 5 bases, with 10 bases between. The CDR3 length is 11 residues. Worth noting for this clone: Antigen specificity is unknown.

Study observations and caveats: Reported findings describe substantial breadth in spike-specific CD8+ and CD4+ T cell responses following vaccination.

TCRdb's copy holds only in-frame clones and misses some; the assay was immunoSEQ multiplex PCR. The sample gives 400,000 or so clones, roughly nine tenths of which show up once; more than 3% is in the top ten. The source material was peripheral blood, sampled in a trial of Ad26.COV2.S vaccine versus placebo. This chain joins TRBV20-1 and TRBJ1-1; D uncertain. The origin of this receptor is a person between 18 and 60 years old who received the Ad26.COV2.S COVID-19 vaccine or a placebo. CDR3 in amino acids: CSAVPGTEAFF. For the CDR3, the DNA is TGCAGTGCCGTACCTGGGACTGAAGCTTTCTTT.